The 29 T cell receptor beta chains listed next were all sequenced from one sample in a study of cytomegalovirus exposure and HLA in healthy donors. Use of 60 Vbeta and 13 Jbeta primers characterized the PCR. TCRdb's copy holds only in-frame clones and misses some; the assay was immunoSEQ multiplex PCR. The data show under 150,000 clones, about 70% seen once. Sequencing was done on a sample of PBMCs. Receptors originate from a woman in her fifties or sixties in good health and CMV-seropositive.

This clone was seen only once. J is TRBJ1-5 and V is TRBV5-6, with D perhaps TRBD1 (5 bases). The CDR3 covers 15 residues. CDR1 SGHDT and CDR2 YYEEEE come from the germline V gene. V was cut by 3 bases and J by 2 bases, with 12 bases left in between. CDR3 loop: CASSWRGVGNQPQHF. CDR3 DNA sequence: TGTGCCAGCAGCTGGCGGGGGGTAGGCAATCAGCCCCAGCATTTT.

This chain joins TRBV7-3 and TRBJ1-2; TRBD1 aligns across 7 bases. V lost 3 bases and J lost 3; bases outside the gene matches: 7. This CDR3 has 15 amino acids. Germline V gives CDR1 SGHTA, CDR2 FQGTGA. CDR3 coding DNA: TGTGCCAGCAGCTTGCAGGGGGGCGAAGACTATGGCTACACCTTC. Translated: CASSLQGGEDYGYTF.

The chain recombines TRBV16 with TRBJ2-4, with D maybe TRBD2 (6 bases). In germline, CDR1 is KGHSY, CDR2 FQNENV. CDR3 length: 17 amino acids. V lost 4 bases, J lost 2 bases, and 18 bases lay in between. In DNA form, the CDR3 reads TGTGCCAGCAGCCTCCGGAGGGTTGGGGAAACCAAAAACATTCAGTACTTC. Its translation: CASSLRRVGETKNIQYF.

This clone was seen only a few times. The V call is TRBV11-2, the J call TRBJ2-5; perhaps TRBD2 as D (6 bases). Germline values: CDR1 SGHAT, CDR2 FQNNGV. V was trimmed by 3 bases and J by 2 bases, leaving 10 bases between them. This CDR3 region has 14 residues. CDR3 bases: TGTGCCAGCAGCTTGGAAGGGAGGCAAGAGACCCAGTACTTC. Protein product: CASSLEGRQETQYF.

The V and J genes are TRBV2 and TRBJ2-6, with D maybe TRBD2 (6 bases). CDR1 and CDR2 (germline): SNHLY, FYNNEI. The CDR3 contains 17 residues. The germline V and J ends were trimmed by 2 bases and 0 bases, with 11 bases remaining between them. CDR3 residues: CASSERGTSSGANVLTF. For the CDR3, the DNA is TGTGCCAGCAGTGAACGGGGGACCTCCTCTGGGGCCAACGTCCTGACTTTC.

J is TRBJ1-1 and V is TRBV6-5, with 8 bases that match TRBD1. Germline-derived CDR1 and CDR2 are MNHEY and SVGAGI. This CDR3 spans 15 amino acids. V gave up 0 bases and J gave up 1 base; unmatched junction bases: 1. The CDR3 nucleotides are TGTGCCAGCAGTTACTCAGGGACAGGGAACACTGAAGCTTTCTTT. It translates to CASSYSGTGNTEAFF.

The V and J genes are TRBV2 and TRBJ2-7; D is perhaps TRBD1 (6 bases). The CDR3 spans 13 residues. Germline CDR1 SNHLY, CDR2 FYNNEI. V lost 6 bases and J 6 bases, leaving 15 bases between the germline ends. The CDR3 loop reads CASSRDTWGEQYF. The DNA of the CDR3 is TGTGCCAGCAGCCGGGACACCTGGGGCGAGCAGTACTTC.

The CDR3 sequence is CASSPRQVVYSGANVLTF. The CDR3 nucleotides are TGTGCCAGCTCACCTAGACAGGTGGTTTACTCTGGGGCCAACGTCCTGACTTTC. The chain recombines TRBV18 with TRBJ2-6; maybe TRBD1 (6 bases). CDR1 KGHSH and CDR2 LQKENI come from the germline V gene. V lost 3 bases and J lost 0, with 15 bases in between. CDR3 length equals 18 residues.

The chain is built from TRBV2 and TRBJ2-7; 10 bases map to TRBD1. V dropped 4 bases and J dropped 3; count of bases not matched to a gene: 3. This CDR3 spans 14 amino acids. The germline V gene encodes CDR1 SNHLY and CDR2 FYNNEI. CDR3 sequence: CASSATGGLYEQYF. The CDR3 DNA reads as TGTGCCAGCAGTGCGACAGGGGGCCTCTACGAGCAGTACTTC.

The V call is TRBV19, the J call TRBJ1-5; D ambiguous. The CDR3 has 13 residues. Germline V gene data show CDR1 as LNHDA and CDR2 as SQIVND (reference sequence). V lost 3 bases and J lost 7, with 10 bases in between. The CDR3 bases are TGTGCCAGTAGTATTATGGGAGGACAGCCCCAGCATTTT. Translation gives CASSIMGGQPQHF.

This clone was counted a few times. The chain combines TRBV4-2 with TRBJ2-1; TRBD2 agrees at 8 bases. After removal of 3 bases from V and 5 bases from J, the junction contained 12 bases not matched to a gene. Germline V lookup: CDR1 LGHNA, CDR2 YNFKEQ. CDR3 length: 17 residues. The CDR3 loop is CASSQAWGLAGHNEQFF. CDR3 DNA sequence: TGTGCCAGCAGCCAGGCCTGGGGTCTAGCGGGCCACAATGAGCAGTTCTTC.

The V and J genes are TRBV27 and TRBJ2-2, with 12 bases identical to TRBD1. The CDR3 has 16 amino acids. The germline gives CDR1 MNHEY, CDR2 SMNVEV (reference sequence). With 3 bases clipped from V and 7 bases from J, the junction kept 6 bases outside the gene matches. The CDR3 sequence is CASSLSGTGGYGELFF. CDR3 sequence (DNA): TGTGCCAGCAGTTTGTCCGGGACAGGGGGCTACGGGGAGCTGTTTTTT.

The chain carries TRBV10-3 and TRBJ2-2, with 9 positions matching TRBD2. The CDR3 runs 14 residues. Looked up from germline, CDR1 is ENHRY and CDR2 is SYGVKD. V trimming: 6 bases; J trimming: 8 bases; junction bases outside the gene matches: 7. CDR3 sequence reads: CAIRVAGEQGELFF. The CDR3 coding sequence is TGTGCCATCAGGGTAGCGGGGGAACAGGGGGAGCTGTTTTTT.

The chain is built from TRBV5-6 and TRBJ1-6; 7 nucleotides align to TRBD1. J gave up 14 bases and V 6 bases, and 14 bases lay outside the gene matches. The CDR3 sequence is 14 residues long. Germline loops: CDR1 SGHDT, CDR2 YYEEEE. The CDR3 nucleotides read TGTGCCAGCATCCTACAGGGGACTCCCGGTTCCCTCCACTTT. Amino acid sequence: CASILQGTPGSLHF.

This sequence joins TRBV5-6 and TRBJ2-3; 7 bases fit TRBD2. The V gene's germline CDR1 is SGHDT and CDR2 YYEEEE. This CDR3 is 16 amino acids long. The V gene end was trimmed by 1 base and the J gene end by 4 bases; junction bases not matched to a gene: 9. CDR3 residues: CASSLRRWGGADTQYF. In nucleotides, the CDR3 is TGTGCCAGCAGCTTGAGAAGGTGGGGGGGTGCAGATACGCAGTATTTT. The full variable domain, its missing parts supplied by reference TRBV5-6 and TRBJ2-3, is DAGVTQSPTHLIKTRGQQVTLRCSPKSGHDTVSWYQQALGQGPQFIFQYYEEEERQRGNFPDRFSGHQFPNYSSELNVNALLLGDSALYLCASSLRRWGGADTQYFGPGTRLTVL.

The V call is TRBV6-5, the J call TRBJ1-3; no clear D gene. The germline CDR1 and CDR2 sequences are MNHEY and SVGAGI. This CDR3 spans 15 amino acids. Trimming cost V 5 bases and J 1 base, with 12 bases left between them. CDR3 protein: CASSGSGISGNTIYF. The CDR3 DNA reads as TGTGCCAGCAGTGGATCCGGGATATCTGGAAACACCATATATTTT.

This rearrangement joins TRBV5-1 to TRBJ1-1, with D unclear. The CDR3 contains 17 residues. V lost 6 bases, J lost 6 bases, and 27 bases lay in between. The germline CDR1 and CDR2 sequences are SGHRS and YFSETQ. The CDR3 sequence is CASTESRADFLRAEAFF. The CDR3 DNA follows: TGCGCCAGCACTGAGAGTAGGGCGGACTTTTTGCGTGCTGAAGCTTTCTTT.

This chain connects TRBV5-8 to TRBJ2-7; D gene uncertain. This CDR3 has 13 residues. Trimming took off 2 bases at V and 3 bases at J, with 9 bases between the two ends. Germline CDR1 reads SGHTS; CDR2 reads YDEGEE. CDR3 region: CASSFGARYEQYF. CDR3 coding DNA: TGTGCCAGCAGCTTCGGTGCGCGCTACGAGCAGTACTTC. Full variable domain (rest looked up from reference TRBV5-8 and TRBJ2-7): EAGVTQSPTHLIKTRGQQATLRCSPISGHTSVYWYQQALGLGLQFLLWYDEGEERNRGNFPPRFSGRQFPNYSSELNVNALELEDSALYLCASSFGARYEQYFGPGTRLTVT.

Details on this clone: In the same sample, other DNA sequences code for this CDR3. This chain uses TRBV9 with TRBJ1-2; D gene unclear. V was clipped by 0 bases and J by 4 bases, with 10 bases between them. CDR1 is SGDLS and CDR2 is YYNGEE in the germline V gene. The CDR3 runs to 14 residues. CDR3 amino acids: CASSVVGEGYGYTF. The CDR3 DNA reads as TGTGCCAGCAGCGTAGTCGGGGAAGGCTATGGCTACACCTTC.

In this sample, this clone turned up a few times. This chain links TRBV19 with TRBJ1-4; tentatively, D is TRBD1 (5 bases). Trimming stripped 7 bases from V and 2 bases from J, with 17 bases between. This CDR3 spans 16 amino acids. Per germline, CDR1 LNHDA and CDR2 SQIVND (reference sequence). The CDR3 bases are TGTGCCAGTAAAAAGGGGATAACTCTCACTAATGAAAAACTGTTTTTT. Protein sequence: CASKKGITLTNEKLFF.

The chain links TRBV10-3 to TRBJ1-2; 9 nucleotides align to TRBD1. Germline trimming cut 7 bases from V and 2 bases from J; bases unmatched to any gene: 5. CDR3 length: 14 amino acids. Germline CDR1 ENHRY, CDR2 SYGVKD. CDR3 DNA sequence: TGTGCCATCACCATCGGACAGGGGAACTATGGCTACACCTTC. Translating it yields CAITIGQGNYGYTF.

This chain links TRBV6-1 with TRBJ1-5; possibly TRBD1 for D (6 bases). The ends were cut back, 6 bases at V and 5 bases at J, with 14 bases in the middle. Germline V gene sequence: CDR1 MNHNS, CDR2 SASEGT. The CDR3 sequence is 14 residues long. Written as DNA, the CDR3 is TGTGCCAGCAGGGCCACAGGGACCTATCAGCCCCAGCATTTT. Its translation: CASRATGTYQPQHF.

In this sample, this clone turned up once. The chain recombines TRBV9 with TRBJ1-3; 7 nucleotides align to TRBD1. Germline trimming cut 5 bases from V and 2 bases from J; bases unmatched to any gene: 7. Germline CDR1 and CDR2: SGDLS and YYNGEE. The CDR3 loop spans 15 amino acids. CDR3 bases: TGTGCCAGCAGTCTACAGGGGCGAACTGGAAACACCATATATTTT. Its translation is CASSLQGRTGNTIYF.

The gene calls are TRBV27 and TRBJ1-1; tentatively, D is TRBD1 (6 bases). Germline CDR1 is MNHEY and CDR2 is SMNVEV (reference sequence). The CDR3 loop spans 14 amino acids. V lost 6 bases and J 1 base, leaving 12 bases between the germline ends. This CDR3 reads CASRPRGQNTEAFF. The DNA for the CDR3 is TGTGCCAGCAGGCCTCGGGGACAGAACACTGAAGCTTTCTTT.

This sequence joins TRBV19 and TRBJ1-5, with D tentatively TRBD1 (5 bases). CDR1 LNHDA and CDR2 SQIVND come from the germline V gene (reference sequence). The CDR3 has 16 residues. V lost 7 bases and J lost 1, with 17 bases in between. The CDR3 bases are TGTGCCAGTAAAGGGGTCAGTGGGCGGAGCAATCAGCCCCAGCATTTT. Translating gives CASKGVSGRSNQPQHF.

The rearrangement links TRBV10-3 to TRBJ2-1; 9 bases are a match to TRBD1. The CDR3 has 16 residues. The J segment lost 5 bases and the V segment lost 4 bases, leaving 9 bases of the junction unmatched. In germline, CDR1 is ENHRY, CDR2 SYGVKD. The CDR3 coding sequence is TGTGCCATCAGTGGTCCCTCGGGACAGGGCAACAATGAGCAGTTCTTC. This sequence encodes CAISGPSGQGNNEQFF.

The chain links TRBV2 to TRBJ1-6; D might be TRBD1 (5 bases). The length of the CDR3 is 14 residues. The germline V gene encodes CDR1 SNHLY and CDR2 FYNNEI. The V end lost 6 bases, the J end lost 9 bases, and 15 bases lay between the germline ends. The CDR3 DNA is TGTGCCAGCAGAGGAAATAGGAGGGGTTCACCCCTCCACTTT. This sequence encodes CASRGNRRGSPLHF.

The chain links TRBV5-1 to TRBJ2-3; TRBD2 matches at 9 bases. In germline, CDR1 is SGHRS, CDR2 YFSETQ. There are 15 residues in the CDR3. Trimming cost V 5 bases and J 2 bases; bases outside gene matches: 6. CDR3 loop: CASRLAGQYTDTQYF. The CDR3 nucleotides read TGCGCCAGCAGGCTAGCGGGGCAATACACAGATACGCAGTATTTT. Variable domain in full (rest from reference TRBV5-1 and TRBJ2-3): KAGVTQTPRYLIKTRGQQVTLSCSPISGHRSVSWYQQTPGQGLQFLFEYFSETQRNKGNFPGRFSGRQFSNSRSEMNVSTLELGDSALYLCASRLAGQYTDTQYFGPGTRLTVL.

This chain uses TRBV4-2 with TRBJ2-7, with 9 bases aligning to TRBD2. This CDR3 comprises 16 residues. Germline CDR1 LGHNA, CDR2 YNFKEQ. V lost 4 bases to trimming and J lost 4 bases; unmatched junction nucleotides: 11. This CDR3 reads CASSRGGAGGPYEQYF. CDR3 coding DNA: TGTGCCAGCAGCCGAGGGGGGGCGGGGGGGCCGTACGAGCAGTACTTC.